This T cell receptor (beta chain) was profiled in a study of T cells in Graves' hyperthyroidism and ophthalmopathy. This clonotype was counted at least ten times. CDR3 length: 13 amino acids. V was clipped by 6 bases and J by 7 bases; unmatched bases: 8. CDR1 and CDR2 (germline): DFQATT, SNEGSKA (reference sequence). Clinical symptoms, serum thyroxine and TRAb, thyroid ultrasound and orbital computed tomography were used for the diagnoses. The investigators amplified TCR beta CDR3 regions from RNA transcripts. The HTBI primer set was used in a first-round RT-PCR of the TCR CDR3. TCRdb recomputed calls from the multiplex PCR reads with MiXCR, one row per CDR3 protein. The profile covers a few hundred thousand distinct CDR3 sequences, with roughly 15% appearing a single time and about an eighth taken by the ten largest.

The receptor comes from a woman in her thirties or forties with Graves' hyperthyroidism that later progressed to Graves' ophthalmopathy. J is TRBJ2-1 and V is TRBV20-1; 8 bases agree with TRBD2. The sequencing input was blood. CDR3 amino acids: CSARRAGVNEQFF. CDR3 coding DNA: TGCAGTGCCCGGAGAGCGGGAGTTAATGAGCAGTTCTTC.